Reported below is one T cell receptor beta chain. Its binding antigen is unknown. Per-base quality was not reported, and no clone a single base away is much larger than it. Ficoll-Paque density gradient centrifugation was used to isolate PBMCs. The entry originates in a study of T-cell memory formation after mild COVID-19 (dated by TCRdb to the early 2020s). About the study as a whole: TCR sequence clusters from the two donors were found to be largely donor specific. In a couple of donors, T-cell clones that expanded and contracted after mild COVID-19 were tracked by sequencing TCRalpha and TCRbeta repertoires over time. Two young, previously healthy adult volunteers, one female and one male, were included in the cohort.

What the authors observed across the whole study: Some responding clones were detected in pre-infection memory, which suggested that pre-existing cross-reactive memory T cells had joined the SARS-CoV-2 response. Contracting CD4+ clones were located mainly in the CM and EM memory subsets, whereas CD8+ clones were found to be enriched in EMRA. Clones that contracted from day 15 to 85 showed balanced CD4/CD8 phenotypes, whereas a second wave of clones that expanded from day 15 to 37 leaned towards CD4+. The second-wave clones that peaked on day 37 were not confirmed to be SARS-CoV-2 specific. Only two mild cases were covered in the study, and larger cohorts including severe cases with pre-infection samples were considered necessary.

Data came from an Illumina NovaSeq 6000. cDNA libraries for TCRalpha and TCRbeta were prepared by 5'RACE using constant-segment primers, with sample barcodes and unique molecular identifiers added. Trizol reagent was used to extract RNA from every sample. Libraries were amplified in two PCR steps, with a second sample barcode and Illumina TruSeq adapters added in the second step. The libraries were sequenced on an Illumina NovaSeq using 2 x 150 bp paired-end reads. In the paper's pipeline: Demultiplexing of reads and collapsing into UMI-guided consensus sequences were performed with migec v1.2.7. Using mixcr v2.1.11, UMI consensuses were aligned to TRA and TRB V and J templates and then assembled into clonotypes. Clonotypes were classified as expanded or contracted when called significant by both edgeR and NoisET, with noise models trained on biological replicates. For edgeR calls, a false discovery rate-adjusted p below 0.01 and a log2 fold-change threshold of 1 were applied. As an exploratory analysis of dynamics, PCA with hierarchical clustering was applied to max-normalized trajectories of the 1000 most abundant clonotypes. Separately sequenced CD4+ and CD8+ repertoires were used to assign the CD4 or CD8 phenotype of responding clones. TCRdb applied fastp at Q25 and MiXCR to the public reads, then kept only in-frame beta chains. Rows with a matching CDR3 protein are joined into one entry that keeps the most common DNA and genes. What appears here as the V and J calls and clone size reflects TCRdb's work, not the paper's. The sample contains more than 300,000 distinct CDR3 sequences, around 15% of them found a single time. Of the sample, 22% falls within the top ten clones.

Input material: PBMCs or a T cell subset sorted from them (not recorded which). The sequence was collected from a man younger than 35 who had mild COVID-19 (a few samples of this study predate the infection). The sample titles of this study are shuffled in the database, so cell type and time point are left out; the donor was told from shared clones.

DNA sequence: TGTGCCAGCAGTGAAACTCTGGGAAGCACAGATACGCAGTATTTT. Its coded protein is CASSETLGSTDTQYF. This chain is built from TRBV6-1 and TRBJ2-3, with no confidently assigned D gene. From a lookup of the germline V gene, CDR1 and CDR2 are MNHNS and SASEGT. Trimming at the junction amounts to 2 bases on V and 0 bases on J, and the germline ends lie 9 bases apart. The CDR3 has 15 amino acids, counting the end cysteine and phenylalanine. Only CDR3 DNA remains: 45 bases, in frame from the first base.